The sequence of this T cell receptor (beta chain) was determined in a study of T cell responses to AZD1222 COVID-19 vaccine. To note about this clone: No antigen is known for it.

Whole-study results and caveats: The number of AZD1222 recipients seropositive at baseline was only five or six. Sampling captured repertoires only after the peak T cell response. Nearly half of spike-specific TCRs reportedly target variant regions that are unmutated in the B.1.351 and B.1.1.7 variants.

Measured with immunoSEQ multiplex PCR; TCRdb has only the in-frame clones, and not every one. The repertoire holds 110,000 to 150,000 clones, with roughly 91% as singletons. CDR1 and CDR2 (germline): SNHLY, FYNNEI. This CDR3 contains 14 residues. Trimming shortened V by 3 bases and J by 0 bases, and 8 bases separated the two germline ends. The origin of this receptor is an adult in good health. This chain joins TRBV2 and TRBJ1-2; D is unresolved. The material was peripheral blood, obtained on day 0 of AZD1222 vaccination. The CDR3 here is CASSESNPNYGYTF. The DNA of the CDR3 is TGTGCCAGCAGTGAGAGTAATCCTAACTATGGCTACACCTTC.